One sample yielded the 22 T cell receptor beta chains listed below, sequenced in a study of shared T cell receptors in the human thymus. Profiling relied on immunoSEQ multiplex PCR, and the TCRdb table lists in-frame clones only, not all of them. The table lists 700,000 or so clones, 70% to 90% of them singletons. These same data were also listed under a study on human thymus T cells.

Sequencing was carried out using thymocytes. The receptor set was obtained from a girl under two years old with a congenital heart defect.

This rearrangement joins TRBV27 to TRBJ2-7; TRBD2 matches 8 bases. This CDR3 contains 20 residues. With V trimmed by 11 bases and J by 2 bases, 29 bases remained unmatched. The germline V gene has CDR1 MNHEY and CDR2 SMNVEV (reference sequence). The CDR3 DNA sequence: TGTGCCTCCCGGGACGGGAGGGACTGGGGGCCCCGCAGGGTAGCCTACGAGCAGTACTTC. Translation: CASRDGRDWGPRRVAYEQYF.

The chain carries TRBV6-1 and TRBJ1-1, with unresolved D. The length of the CDR3 is 14 residues. Germline values: CDR1 MNHNS, CDR2 SASEGT. The V end was cut by 3 bases, the J end by 1 base, with 9 bases between. The CDR3 DNA reads as TGTGCCAGCAGTGATGGCCAGGCGAACACTGAAGCTTTCTTT. Amino acid sequence: CASSDGQANTEAFF.

The rearrangement joins TRBV19 to TRBJ2-3; TRBD1 agrees at 7 bases. In germline, CDR1 is LNHDA, CDR2 SQIVND (reference sequence). With V trimmed by 2 bases and J by 4 bases, 0 bases remained unmatched. The CDR3 is 13 amino acids. The CDR3 region is CASSITGADTQYF. The CDR3, as DNA: TGTGCCAGTAGTATAACAGGGGCAGATACGCAGTATTTT. Complete variable domain (other parts from reference TRBV19 and TRBJ2-3): DGGITQSPKYLFRKEGQNVTLSCEQNLNHDAMYWYRQDPGQGLRLIYYSQIVNDFQKGDIAEGYSVSREKKESFPLTVTSAQKNPTAFYLCASSITGADTQYFGPGTRLTVL.

V usage is TRBV27 and J usage is TRBJ1-2; the D gene is possibly TRBD1 (6 bases). This CDR3 contains 13 residues. CDR1 MNHEY and CDR2 SMNVEV come from the germline V gene (reference sequence). V gave up 4 bases and J gave up 5 bases, with 11 bases separating them. The CDR3 spells CASSSLQGYGYTF. CDR3 sequence (DNA): TGTGCCAGCAGTTCACTTCAGGGGTATGGCTACACCTTC.

V gene TRBV19 combines with J gene TRBJ2-1, with 7 nucleotides matching TRBD1. The V segment lost 9 bases and the J segment 3 bases; nucleotides outside the gene matches: 11. The length of the CDR3 is 15 residues. CDR1 and CDR2 (germline): LNHDA, SQIVND (reference sequence). The CDR3 DNA follows: TGTGCCAGCACCCTAGACAGGGCGGGCTACAATGAGCAGTTCTTC. Translating it yields CASTLDRAGYNEQFF.

This chain links TRBV14 with TRBJ2-1, with D possibly TRBD1 on 5 matching bases. V was cut by 2 bases and J by 8 bases, with 22 bases left in between. The germline gives CDR1 SGHDN, CDR2 FVKESK. This CDR3 has 17 amino acids. CDR3 in DNA: TGTGCCAGCAGCCAACAAGCCAATAGGGGCAGACGGGATGAGCAGTTCTTC. This gives the protein CASSQQANRGRRDEQFF. The full variable domain, completed using reference TRBV14 and TRBJ2-1, is EAGVTQFPSHSVIEKGQTVTLRCDPISGHDNLYWYRRVMGKEIKFLLHFVKESKQDESGMPNNRFLAERTGGTYSTLKVQPAELEDSGVYFCASSQQANRGRRDEQFFGPGTRLTVL.

This clone occurred a few times. The chain joins TRBV20-1 to TRBJ1-2; no clear D gene. Deletions cut 3 bases from V and 8 bases from J, with 10 bases between. This CDR3 has 11 residues. Germline V gives CDR1 DFQATT, CDR2 SNEGSKA (reference sequence). CDR3 in amino acids: CSARETAGYTF. The CDR3 nucleotides read TGCAGTGCTAGGGAGACGGCGGGCTACACCTTC.

V usage is TRBV21-1 and J usage is TRBJ2-7; TRBD1 reflects the table's D call only, with no check against the DNA. TRBV21-1 constitutes a pseudogene. CDR3 size: 12 residues. The CDR3 sequence is CASSKDKYEQYF. The CDR3 region has the DNA TGTGCCAGCAGCAAAGACAAGTACGAGCAGTACTTC.

The chain is built from TRBV19 and TRBJ1-2; 7 nucleotides line up with TRBD1. This CDR3 has 14 residues. V shed 8 bases, J shed 6 bases, and the junction held 12 bases outside the gene matches. Per germline, CDR1 LNHDA and CDR2 SQIVND (reference sequence). Written as DNA, the CDR3 is TGTGCCAGTGGAGGAAGACAGGGTGGTGATGGCTACACCTTC. Its translation is CASGGRQGGDGYTF.

The rearrangement uses TRBV27 and TRBJ2-1; TRBD2 agrees at 7 bases. V lost 2 bases to trimming and J lost 11 bases; unmatched junction nucleotides: 3. The CDR3 length is 12 residues. The germline CDR1 and CDR2 sequences are MNHEY and SMNVEV (reference sequence). CDR3: CASSLHGTKQFF. The CDR3 DNA sequence: TGTGCCAGCAGTTTACACGGGACTAAGCAGTTCTTC.

The chain links TRBV4-3 to TRBJ1-4, with D perhaps matching TRBD1 (5 bases). The CDR3 has 17 amino acids. Deletions cut 0 bases from V and 8 bases from J, with 19 bases between. CDR1 is LGHNA, CDR2 YSLEER, per germline. CDR3 nucleotides: TGCGCCAGCAGCCAAGAATTTTTCGCAGGGCGGGGAGAAAAACTGTTTTTT. Translated: CASSQEFFAGRGEKLFF.

This chain uses TRBV5-1 with TRBJ1-4; weak D call: TRBD1 (6 bases). Germline CDR1 SGHRS, CDR2 YFSETQ. The V and J ends lost 7 bases and 8 bases respectively, with 21 bases between them. This CDR3 spans 15 amino acids. The CDR3 nucleotides read TGCGCCAGCGGAAGGGGGGGCTACCCTTGGGAAAAACTGTTTTTT. It encodes CASGRGGYPWEKLFF.

CDR3 nucleotides: TGTGCCAGCAGGACGGAGTTCTTTAACTATGGCTACACCTTC. This sequence encodes CASRTEFFNYGYTF. The chain joins TRBV6-1 to TRBJ1-2, with D hard to call. CDR3 length: 14 amino acids. V was cut by 6 bases and J by 1 base, with 12 bases left in between. Per the germline V gene, CDR1 is MNHNS and CDR2 is SASEGT.

The chain uses TRBV4-3 and TRBJ1-2; D is possibly TRBD1 (6 bases). The CDR3 covers 15 residues. Trimming left V 1 base short and J 2 bases short, with 11 bases between. The germline CDR1 and CDR2 sequences are LGHNA and YSLEER. The CDR3: CASSQVRGQNYGYTF. DNA for the CDR3: TGCGCCAGCAGCCAAGTCAGAGGACAGAACTATGGCTACACCTTC.

This chain links TRBV4-1 with TRBJ2-1, with D unclear. Germline loops: CDR1 MGHRA, CDR2 YSYEKL. The CDR3 consists of 14 residues. The V end lost 7 bases, the J end lost 7 bases, and 17 bases lay between the germline ends. Here the CDR3 reads CASTPRHPPNEQFF. CDR3 DNA sequence: TGCGCCAGCACTCCGAGGCATCCGCCTAATGAGCAGTTCTTC.

V and J are TRBV2 and TRBJ1-3, with D perhaps TRBD1 (5 bases). The CDR3 is 13 residues long. Between the trimmed V and J ends, which lost 8 bases and 2 bases, there was a span of 10 bases. Germline assignment: CDR1 SNHLY and CDR2 FYNNEI. The CDR3 DNA reads TGTGCCAGCCACCCAGGGCCTGGAAACACCATATATTTT. It codes for CASHPGPGNTIYF. Complete variable domain (other parts from reference TRBV2 and TRBJ1-3): EPEVTQTPSHQVTQMGQEVILRCVPISNHLYFYWYRQILGQKVEFLVSFYNNEISEKSEIFDDQFSVERPDGSNFTLKIRSTKLEDSAMYFCASHPGPGNTIYFGEGSWLTVV.

V is TRBV5-6 and J is TRBJ1-2, with D possibly TRBD1 on 5 matching bases. The CDR3 sequence is 13 residues long. Germline V gene lookup returns CDR1 SGHDT and CDR2 YYEEEE. The ends were cut back, 2 bases at V and 6 bases at J, with 11 bases in the middle. The CDR3 bases are TGTGCCAGCAGCTTAGAGGGGAGGAATGGCTACACCTTC. This sequence encodes CASSLEGRNGYTF. Looking up the rest from reference TRBV5-6 and TRBJ1-2 gives the full variable domain: DAGVTQSPTHLIKTRGQQVTLRCSPKSGHDTVSWYQQALGQGPQFIFQYYEEEERQRGNFPDRFSGHQFPNYSSELNVNALLLGDSALYLCASSLEGRNGYTFGSGTRLTVV.

The V call is TRBV2, the J call TRBJ1-5; tentative D call: TRBD1 (6 bases). The CDR3 has 14 residues. Between the trimmed V and J ends, which lost 9 bases and 0 bases, there was a span of 12 bases. Per the germline V gene, CDR1 is SNHLY and CDR2 is FYNNEI. The DNA for the CDR3 is TGTGCCAGAACAGGGAGGGGTAGCAATCAGCCCCAGCATTTT. This codes for CARTGRGSNQPQHF. The whole variable domain, remainder taken from reference TRBV2 and TRBJ1-5, is EPEVTQTPSHQVTQMGQEVILRCVPISNHLYFYWYRQILGQKVEFLVSFYNNEISEKSEIFDDQFSVERPDGSNFTLKIRSTKLEDSAMYFCARTGRGSNQPQHFGDGTRLSIL.

The chain links TRBV4-2 to TRBJ1-2, with D possibly TRBD1 on 5 matching bases. Trimming left V 0 bases short and J 7 bases short, with 24 bases between. CDR1 is LGHNA, CDR2 YNFKEQ, per germline. This CDR3 region has 18 residues. DNA of the CDR3: TGTGCCAGCAGCCAAGATGGAGGGACCCACCTAAGCTCCGGTGGCTACACCTTC. This codes for CASSQDGGTHLSSGGYTF.

The chain links TRBV5-1 to TRBJ2-7, with unresolved D. Germline lookup yields CDR1 SGHRS and CDR2 YFSETQ. This CDR3 comprises 17 residues. Trimming took off 4 bases at V and 6 bases at J, with 26 bases between the two ends. The CDR3: CASSPSPRSRQTREQYF. DNA for the CDR3: TGCGCCAGCAGCCCTTCACCCCGGAGCCGGCAAACTCGCGAGCAGTACTTC.

V is TRBV6-1 and J is TRBJ2-1; D is possibly TRBD1 (6 bases). Deletions cut 3 bases from V and 2 bases from J, with 14 bases between. The CDR3 consists of 16 residues. Per the germline V gene, CDR1 is MNHNS and CDR2 is SASEGT. The CDR3 is CASSEYSGAPYNEQFF. The CDR3, as DNA: TGTGCCAGCAGTGAGTACTCAGGGGCACCCTACAATGAGCAGTTCTTC.

The chain combines TRBV4-3 with TRBJ1-4; tentatively, D is TRBD1 (6 bases). Per the germline V gene, CDR1 is LGHNA and CDR2 is YSLEER. V was shortened by 5 bases and J by 6 bases, with 13 bases between the two germline ends. This CDR3 comprises 14 residues. CDR3 protein: CASSSGEFDEKLFF. For the CDR3, the DNA is TGCGCCAGCAGCTCAGGGGAATTCGATGAAAAACTGTTTTTT.